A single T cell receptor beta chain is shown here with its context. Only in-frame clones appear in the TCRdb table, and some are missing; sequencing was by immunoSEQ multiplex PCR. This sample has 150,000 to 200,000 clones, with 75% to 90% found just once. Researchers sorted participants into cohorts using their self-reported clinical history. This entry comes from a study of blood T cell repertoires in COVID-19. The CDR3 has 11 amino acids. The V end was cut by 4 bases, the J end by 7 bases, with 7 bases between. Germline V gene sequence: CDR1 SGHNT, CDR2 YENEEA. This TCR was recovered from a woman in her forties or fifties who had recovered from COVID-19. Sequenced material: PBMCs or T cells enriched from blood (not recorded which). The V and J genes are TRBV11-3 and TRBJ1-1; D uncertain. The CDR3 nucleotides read TGTGCCAGCAGCTACCGGGGTGAAGCTTTCTTT. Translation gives CASSYRGEAFF. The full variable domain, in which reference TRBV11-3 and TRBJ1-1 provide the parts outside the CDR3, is EAGVVQSPRYKIIEKKQPVAFWCNPISGHNTLYWYLQNLGQGPELLIRYENEEAVDDSQLPKDRFSAERLKGVDSTLKIQPAELGDSAVYLCASSYRGEAFFGQGTRLTVV.